These T cell receptor beta chains were read from a single sample in a study of Graves' ophthalmopathy and Graves' hyperthyroidism. TCRdb used MiXCR to reprocess the multiplex PCR reads, holding one entry per CDR3 protein. The sample records approximately 160,000 distinct CDR3 sequences, around 39% being singletons. Sequencing was performed on peripheral blood. Receptors were obtained from a young man with Graves' ophthalmopathy. Both conserved end residues are part of each CDR3.

v_gene	CDR3aa
TRBV12-3/TRBV12-4	CASSSGQGLSNQPQHF
TRBV12-3/TRBV12-4	CASSPSGRLEQYF
TRBV11-2	CASSLEGRITGELFF
TRBV28	CASSFIFPTGIMNTEAFF
TRBV9	CASSPGASSSNYGYTF
TRBV28	CASSQEGAIYEQYF
TRBV2	CASTMVRSGNQPQHF
TRBV7-2	CASSPLRQETQYF
TRBV18	CASSPSARSEAFF
TRBV28	CASRDRSFQPQHF
TRBV6-2/TRBV6-3	CASSSPLGQGGETQYF
TRBV6-5	CASGRGPTSASYEQYF
TRBV7-2	CASSLARVYEQYF
TRBV18	CASSPGGRGETQYF
TRBV7-2	CASSLDPSGRGEQYF
TRBV6-5	CASSYSADGVYTF
TRBV28	CASSLIRVLASNQPQHF
TRBV12-3/TRBV12-4	CASSWVQGGYGYTF
TRBV20-1	CSASRDPQETQYF
TRBV10-3	CAISESTGGNTEAFF
TRBV29-1	CSARPEAGPYEQYF
TRBV7-8	CASSIDRVANQPQHF
TRBV6-4	CASSDGVEAFF
TRBV4-2	CASSLRGMFTEAFF
TRBV12-3/TRBV12-4	CASTPGGSALAGGTQYF
TRBV12-3/TRBV12-4	CASSFGRTEAFF
TRBV9	CASSVEEGVYEQYF
TRBV7-8	CASSFGGQSSNQPQHF
TRBV28	CASTGQGTSPLHF
TRBV6-2/TRBV6-3	CASRSEGGHTEAFF
TRBV6-5	CASSYRTDRKGAEQYF
TRBV19	CASSTSGPLRDGYTF
TRBV15	CATSRANRGYDTEAFF
TRBV7-3	CASSPIRDGELFF
TRBV9	CASSVELPGVYGYTF
TRBV5-1	CASSLVSQGETQYF
TRBV12-3/TRBV12-4	CASRLRSGRLNTGELFF
TRBV12-3/TRBV12-4	CASRKTNTGELFF
TRBV2	CASKPVLGTATEAFF
TRBV6-1	CASSPGVYEQYF
TRBV6-6	CASSLAGENTEAFF
TRBV10-3	CAITAREAETQYF
TRBV5-1	CASSWEPGQRGSPLHF
TRBV24-1	CATTPEGMRNTEAFF
TRBV28	CASRETEAFF
TRBV7-2	CASSPRSPTDSYNSPLHF
TRBV6-2/TRBV6-3	CASRGDRSLNEQFF
TRBV6-1	CASSDQNIQYF
TRBV28	CASSLEAEGGETQYF
TRBV20-1	CSAEQGSSPYEQYF
TRBV12-3/TRBV12-4	CASSFVAGSTEAFF
TRBV27	CATGGQGAIYEQYF
TRBV4-3	CASSLGTGIEETQYF
TRBV12-3/TRBV12-4	CASRTQGRHNNSPLHF
TRBV12-3/TRBV12-4	CASSQTGELFF
TRBV20-1	CSARDLEYQPQHF
TRBV11-3	CASSLNRAANTGELFF
TRBV6-5	CASSYLGGETQYF
TRBV6-4	CASSETGETGELFF